This paragraph reports one TCR beta chain. Its antigen remains unidentified. Within one base of it there is no much larger clone, and no base qualities were kept. The source of the sample is a study of glioma-infiltrating T cells after dendritic cell vaccination (dated by TCRdb to the mid-2010s). About the investigation overall: The cohort comprised approximately 15 glioblastoma patients from Phase I and II dendritic cell vaccination trials, 9 newly diagnosed and 6 with recurrent disease. Between the early 2000s and the early 2010s, the patients were given dendritic cell vaccination pulsed with autologous tumor lysate. To make the vaccine, monocyte-derived dendritic cells were cultured for six to eight days with IL-4 and GM-CSF and then pulsed overnight with autologous tumor lysate. Each patient was given three intradermal dendritic cell vaccine injections, spaced two weeks apart, in the arm below the axilla. In glioblastoma patients vaccinated with dendritic cells, deep sequencing of TCR beta CDR3 regions served to measure the amount of tumor-infiltrating lymphocytes and to compare repertoires between tumor and blood. Survival after dendritic cell vaccination was correlated with TCR sequencing metrics such as TIL content and the overlap between tumor and blood repertoires. Beyond this particular receptor, the publication reports: The cohort was small and heterogeneous, few patients had complete blood and tumor sets, and even fewer had initial-recurrent tumor pairs. After dendritic cell vaccination, a higher estimated pretreatment TIL content predicted longer time to progression and longer overall survival. The three-group TCR overlap response model was described as speculative and requiring prospective validation. No direct relationship between TCR clonality and survival was found, suggesting a diverse polyclonal response may matter.

Patients were selected on the basis of adequate residual fresh-frozen tumor tissue and more than two years of available survival data. An isocitrate dehydrogenase mutation was not carried by any of the glioblastoma patients, although molecular status was otherwise variable. PBMC collection took place before vaccination, two weeks after the third vaccination, and at tumor progression if progression occurred. The Qiagen DNeasy Blood extraction Kit was used to extract genomic DNA. The CDR3 holds 16 amino acids from the cysteine to the phenylalanine. Only the CDR3 DNA is retained, 48 bases long and in frame from the first base. The germline V gene (reference sequence) yields MNHEY for CDR1 and SMNVEV for CDR2. Clipping removes 4 bases from V and 4 bases from J, with 10 as the unmatched junction base count. TCRB CDR3 regions were amplified from 2 to 2.5 ug genomic DNA, or all available DNA if less, using the immunoSEQ assay. For multiplex PCR, 60 forward primers for TCR V beta segments and 13 reverse primers for J beta segments were used. Synthetic control templates were spiked into each sample at limiting dilution to estimate reads per starting template. Reads of 87 bp were generated by sequencing on the Illumina HiSeq System. The original methods were these. To remove PCR and sequencing errors, closely related sequences were merged with a nearest neighbor algorithm. TCR overlap was defined as the percentage of unique tumor TCR beta sequences that were also present in the same patient's peripheral blood. TCRdb holds this immuneACCESS table with in-frame rearrangements only. Some clones are missing; in checked studies, unresolved V genes explain under half, and the rest has no known cause. V, J and clone size were drawn from that table, and D and trimming were deduced from the DNA. For this sample there are nearly 85,000 clones; around nine tenths appear just once. The biggest ten clones account for approximately 3% of the sample.

The clonotype was recovered from a human donor with glioblastoma. The sample consisted of blood, taken before dendritic cell vaccination. The rearranged segments are TRBV27 and TRBJ2-1, with 7 bases matching TRBD1. The DNA sequence reads TGTGCCAGCAGTTCCAATGTGGGACAGCATTACAATGAGCAGTTCTTC. Translated, it reads CASSSNVGQHYNEQFF.